The 16 T cell receptor beta chains given below trace back to one sample, sequenced in a study of blood T cell repertoires in COVID-19. Sequencing used immunoSEQ multiplex PCR; TCRdb keeps in-frame clones, though not all of them. The sample contains about 120,000 clones, about 84% of which appear only once. The specimen was peripheral blood. All receptors derive from a man aged 45-65 years with acute or convalescent COVID-19.

There are a few counts of this clone. The V gene is TRBV9, the J gene TRBJ1-5; TRBD1 is a possible D gene (5 bases). The CDR3 is 15 amino acids. The V and J ends lost 3 bases and 0 bases respectively, with 10 bases between them. CDR1 is SGDLS and CDR2 is YYNGEE in the germline V gene. The CDR3 protein is CASSALGGSNQPQHF. Written as DNA, the CDR3 is TGTGCCAGCAGCGCGCTGGGGGGTAGCAATCAGCCCCAGCATTTT. The complete variable domain, with remaining parts taken from reference TRBV9 and TRBJ1-5, reads DSGVTQTPKHLITATGQRVTLRCSPRSGDLSVYWYQQSLDQGLQFLIQYYNGEERAKGNILERFSAQQFPDLHSELNLSSLELGDSALYFCASSALGGSNQPQHFGDGTRLSIL.

V usage is TRBV29-1 and J usage is TRBJ1-2; D possibly corresponds to TRBD1 (5 bases). The CDR3 has 15 amino acids. V lost 0 bases to trimming and J lost 3 bases, with 14 bases between them. Germline V CDR1 and CDR2: SQVTM, ANQGSEA. The CDR3 sequence: CSVEESGGAHYGYTF. The CDR3 DNA follows: TGCAGCGTTGAAGAAAGTGGAGGGGCCCACTATGGCTACACCTTC.

This clone was observed once. The gene calls are TRBV10-2 and TRBJ2-3, with TRBD1 identical over 12 bases. J was trimmed by 5 bases and V by 0 bases; bases with no gene match: 3. CDR1 and CDR2 (germline): WSHSY, SAAADI. The CDR3 extends over 16 amino acids. The CDR3 bases are TGCGCCAGCAGTGAGTCGGGGACAGGGGGCATAGATACGCAGTATTTT. Its translation: CASSESGTGGIDTQYF.

The V gene is TRBV19, the J gene TRBJ1-5; D is ambiguous. Germline CDR1 is LNHDA and CDR2 is SQIVND (reference sequence). Between the trimmed V and J ends, which lost 5 bases and 8 bases, there was a span of 13 bases. This CDR3 comprises 13 residues. The CDR3, as DNA: TGTGCCAGTAGTCCGAGCGTCAGAGAGCCCCAGCATTTT. Amino acids: CASSPSVREPQHF.

The chain recombines TRBV13 with TRBJ2-1; 11 bases agree with TRBD1. CDR1 is PRHDT, CDR2 FYEKMQ, per germline (reference sequence). The junction had 3 bases not matched to a gene; V was cut back by 0 bases and J by 2 bases. CDR3 size: 17 residues. The CDR3 coding sequence is TGTGCCAGCAGCTTAGGTCTGGGACAGGGGGCCTACAATGAGCAGTTCTTC. The encoded protein is CASSLGLGQGAYNEQFF.

The gene calls are TRBV6-1 and TRBJ2-3; TRBD1 matches at 8 bases. With V trimmed by 2 bases and J by 3 bases, 4 bases remained unmatched. The CDR3 is made up of 15 amino acids. Germline V gene data show CDR1 as MNHNS and CDR2 as SASEGT. CDR3 in DNA: TGTGCCAGCAGTGAACAGGGGGCGCGGACAGATACGCAGTATTTT. Translated, it gives CASSEQGARTDTQYF.

The J gene is TRBJ1-6, the V gene TRBV27, with D maybe TRBD1 (5 bases). CDR3 size: 15 residues. With 0 bases removed from V and 10 bases from J, the gap between germline ends came to 13 bases. Germline CDR1 MNHEY, CDR2 SMNVEV (reference sequence). CDR3 in DNA: TGTGCCAGCAGTTTATCGCGGCAGGGAGGATCACCCCTCCACTTT. Translation gives CASSLSRQGGSPLHF.

This clone was counted a few times. This chain links TRBV12-3 or TRBV12-4 with TRBJ1-2; 7 nucleotides agree with TRBD1. Trimming at V came to 6 bases and at J to 4 bases, leaving 5 bases not matched to a gene. The CDR3 runs to 13 residues. CDR3 region: CASRVTGTYGYTF. The CDR3 region has the DNA TGTGCCAGCAGAGTGACAGGGACCTATGGCTACACCTTC.

This sequence joins TRBV3-1 (or the pseudogene TRBV3-2) and TRBJ1-2; 8 bases map to TRBD1. The CDR3 totals 16 residues. V was clipped by 2 bases and J by 0 bases; unmatched bases: 5. CDR1 and CDR2 (germline): LGHDT, YNNKEL (reference sequence). CDR3: CASSQRQGRTNYGYTF. The CDR3 nucleotides are TGTGCCAGCAGCCAACGACAGGGGAGAACTAACTATGGCTACACCTTC.

The V gene is TRBV19, the J gene TRBJ1-5; perhaps TRBD1 as D (5 bases). The CDR3 has 14 amino acids. Germline V gene lookup returns CDR1 LNHDA and CDR2 SQIVND (reference sequence). V lost 2 bases and J lost 9, with 14 bases in between. The CDR3 DNA sequence: TGTGCCAGTAGTATAAAGGGGCCCCTGGGGCCCCAGCATTTT. Its translation is CASSIKGPLGPQHF.

The chain couples TRBV4-1 to TRBJ2-1, with 7 nucleotides matching TRBD1. CDR1 is MGHRA and CDR2 is YSYEKL in the germline V gene. V lost 1 base, J lost 7 bases, and 10 bases stayed unmatched. CDR3 length equals 16 residues. In nucleotides, the CDR3 is TGCGCCAGCAGCCAAGGAGCCAGGGGGTCCCATAATGAGCAGTTCTTC. This encodes CASSQGARGSHNEQFF.

The V gene is TRBV19, the J gene TRBJ2-3; 8 nucleotides agree with TRBD1. CDR3 length: 13 residues. V lost 3 bases, J lost 4 bases, and 0 bases stayed unmatched. Germline loops: CDR1 LNHDA, CDR2 SQIVND (reference sequence). The chain's CDR3 is CASSMGQADTQYF. The CDR3 coding sequence is TGTGCCAGTAGTATGGGACAGGCAGATACGCAGTATTTT.

The rearrangement links TRBV7-8 to TRBJ2-1; tentative D call: TRBD2 (6 bases). CDR1 is SGHVS and CDR2 is FQNEAQ in the germline V gene. Between the trimmed V and J ends, which lost 0 bases and 9 bases, there was a span of 12 bases. This CDR3 region has 14 residues. Here the CDR3 reads CASSLAEGPGEQFF. As DNA, the CDR3 is TGTGCCAGCAGCTTAGCGGAGGGTCCGGGTGAGCAGTTCTTC.

The V gene is TRBV27, the J gene TRBJ1-5, with a weak D call TRBD1 (5 bases). Between the trimmed V and J ends, which lost 5 bases and 4 bases, there was a span of 18 bases. CDR1 and CDR2 from the germline V gene are MNHEY and SMNVEV (reference sequence). This CDR3 contains 16 residues. The DNA for the CDR3 is TGTGCCAGCAGTACTTACCAGGGTTTTAATAATCAGCCCCAGCATTTT. Its protein is CASSTYQGFNNQPQHF.

The rearrangement uses TRBV5-4 and TRBJ2-3; 9 nucleotides match TRBD2. J gave up 0 bases and V 0 bases, and 11 bases lay outside the gene matches. This CDR3 has 19 residues. CDR1 is SGHNT, CDR2 YYREEE, per germline (reference sequence). Here the CDR3 DNA reads TGTGCCAGCAGCTTGGGACAAGGACGTAGCGGGGGAAGCACAGATACGCAGTATTTT. It translates to CASSLGQGRSGGSTDTQYF.

The V and J genes are TRBV7-2 and TRBJ2-2; 7 bases align to TRBD2. CDR1 is SGHTA and CDR2 is FQGNSA in the germline V gene. J lost 8 bases, V lost 5 bases, and 5 bases had no gene match. The CDR3 covers 13 residues. The CDR3 nucleotides read TGTGCCAGCAGCCTACTAGCGAGTGGGGAGCTGTTTTTT. Residues: CASSLLASGELFF.